This entry lists 28 T cell receptor beta chains sequenced from one sample in a study of blood T cell repertoires in COVID-19. Generated by immunoSEQ multiplex PCR, the TCRdb table keeps only in-frame clones and is missing some. Here the sample spans approximately 180,000 clones, approximately 87% being singletons. What was sequenced was peripheral blood. The receptor source for this set is a man aged 40-49 years with active or convalescent COVID-19.

The gene calls are TRBV19 and TRBJ1-1; 8 bases are shared with TRBD1. Germline trimming cut 10 bases from V and 1 base from J; bases unmatched to any gene: 11. The CDR3 totals 15 residues. Per germline, CDR1 LNHDA and CDR2 SQIVND (reference sequence). The CDR3 DNA is TGTGCCACCATCAGAACCGGGACAGGGAACACTGAAGCTTTCTTT. Translating it yields CATIRTGTGNTEAFF.

The rearrangement joins TRBV7-9 to TRBJ1-4, with a weak D call TRBD1 (5 bases). Germline V gene data show CDR1 as SEHNR and CDR2 as FQNEAQ (reference sequence). The CDR3 spans 13 residues. V shed 3 bases and J shed 8 bases, with 10 bases lying between them. The CDR3 here is CASSFRAAEKLFF. The CDR3 region has the DNA TGTGCCAGCAGCTTCAGGGCAGCCGAAAAACTGTTTTTT.

The V and J genes are TRBV11-2 and TRBJ1-1; TRBD1 matches at 9 bases. The V segment lost 5 bases and the J segment 4 bases; nucleotides outside the gene matches: 8. From germline, CDR1 is SGHAT and CDR2 FQNNGV. The CDR3 has 15 residues. The CDR3 region has the DNA TGTGCCAGCAGCCCCCACGGACAGGGGTTCACTGAAGCTTTCTTT. Translating gives CASSPHGQGFTEAFF.

The chain links TRBV6-5 to TRBJ1-3; no firm D call. Germline V gives CDR1 MNHEY, CDR2 SVGAGI. The ends were cut back, 0 bases at V and 0 bases at J, with 6 bases in the middle. The CDR3 runs 15 residues. This chain's CDR3 is CASSYSRYSGNTIYF. CDR3 sequence (DNA): TGTGCCAGCAGTTACTCCCGCTACTCTGGAAACACCATATATTTT.

The V and J genes are TRBV6-6 and TRBJ1-2; tentative D call: TRBD1 (5 bases). The CDR3 loop spans 16 amino acids. Germline values: CDR1 MNHNY, CDR2 SVGAGI (reference sequence). V lost 0 bases, J lost 7 bases, and 18 bases lay in between. CDR3 sequence (DNA): TGTGCCAGCAGTTACTCCAGGGATACCCGGTGGGGTGGCTACACCTTC. It encodes CASSYSRDTRWGGYTF.

The count of this clone is one. The gene calls are TRBV28 and TRBJ2-7, with 9 bases aligning to TRBD1. This CDR3 contains 15 residues. V was pared by 2 bases and J by 3 bases, with 5 bases of the junction left unmatched. Germline CDR1 is MDHEN and CDR2 is SYDVKM. The CDR3 loop reads CASSLLGTGNYEQYF. CDR3 nucleotides: TGTGCCAGCAGTTTACTAGGGACAGGGAACTACGAGCAGTACTTC.

The chain carries TRBV30 and TRBJ1-5, with D perhaps TRBD1 (5 bases). With 0 bases removed from V and 4 bases from J, the gap between germline ends came to 7 bases. CDR3 length: 13 amino acids. The germline gives CDR1 GTSNPN, CDR2 SVGIG (reference sequence). CDR3 loop: CAWSVKGNQPQHF. DNA of the CDR3: TGTGCCTGGAGTGTGAAGGGGAATCAGCCCCAGCATTTT.

The chain employs TRBV15 and TRBJ2-2; 9 bases are a match to TRBD1. CDR1 LNHNV and CDR2 YYDKDF come from the germline V gene (reference sequence). This CDR3 contains 15 residues. After removal of 5 bases from V and 6 bases from J, the junction contained 7 bases not matched to a gene. The DNA of the CDR3 is TGTGCCACCAGCCGATGGGACAGGGCGCCCGGGGAGCTGTTTTTT. Translated, it gives CATSRWDRAPGELFF.

The rearrangement links TRBV20-1 to TRBJ2-1; D gene ambiguous. Trimming removed 3 bases from V and 4 bases from J, with 16 bases in between. Germline loops: CDR1 DFQATT, CDR2 SNEGSKA (reference sequence). This CDR3 contains 15 residues. For the CDR3, the DNA is TGCAGTGCTAGTGCGGCGGAGTCAACATACAATGAGCAGTTCTTC. Encoded protein: CSASAAESTYNEQFF.

The rearrangement links TRBV2 to TRBJ1-1; the D gene is possibly TRBD1 (6 bases). The CDR3 spans 14 residues. V lost 3 bases and J 1 base, leaving 9 bases between the germline ends. Germline-derived CDR1 and CDR2 are SNHLY and FYNNEI. CDR3 sequence: CASSDRGPNTEAFF. CDR3 in DNA: TGTGCCAGCAGTGACAGGGGTCCGAACACTGAAGCTTTCTTT.

The table lists this clone with a few counts. The CDR3 loop is CASSPRTGGALDTQYF. CDR3 DNA: TGCGCCAGCAGCCCCCGGACAGGGGGCGCGTTAGATACGCAGTATTTT. This chain joins TRBV4-3 and TRBJ2-3; 11 bases are a match to TRBD1. Germline CDR1 LGHNA, CDR2 YSLEER. The junction had 8 bases not matched to a gene; V was cut back by 4 bases and J by 5 bases. The CDR3 runs to 16 residues.

This clone occurred a few times. The CDR3 here is CASSLEPRTGTFF. Here the CDR3 DNA reads TGTGCCAGCAGCTTAGAGCCCAGAACAGGGACTTTCTTT. V usage is TRBV13 and J usage is TRBJ1-1; TRBD1 might be the D (6 bases). The V gene's germline CDR1 is PRHDT and CDR2 FYEKMQ (reference sequence). This CDR3 contains 13 residues. The V and J ends lost 1 base and 12 bases respectively, with 15 bases between them.

The CDR3 here is CRTGGNYGYTF. The CDR3 nucleotides are TGTCGGACAGGGGGCAACTATGGCTACACCTTC. This chain connects TRBV28 to TRBJ1-2; the match to TRBD1 covers 11 bases. Germline-derived CDR1 and CDR2 are MDHEN and SYDVKM. The CDR3 loop spans 11 amino acids.

The chain links TRBV11-2 to TRBJ2-2, with D tentatively TRBD2 (7 bases). The CDR3 is 15 residues long. CDR1 is SGHAT, CDR2 FQNNGV, per germline. Trimming removed 4 bases from V and 4 bases from J, with 13 bases in between. CDR3 nucleotides: TGTGCCAGCAGCTCCATAAGGGGGGGCACCGGGGAGCTGTTTTTT. The encoded protein is CASSSIRGGTGELFF.

V is TRBV9 and J is TRBJ2-3; D is perhaps TRBD2 (5 bases). The V and J ends lost 0 bases and 2 bases respectively, with 13 bases between them. The CDR3 spans 16 residues. Per the germline V gene, CDR1 is SGDLS and CDR2 is YYNGEE. As DNA, the CDR3 is TGTGCCAGCAGCGTAGGGGAGCGTCGCTTCACAGATACGCAGTATTTT. Its protein product is CASSVGERRFTDTQYF.

The chain uses TRBV6-5 and TRBJ1-4; D gene unclear. Per germline, CDR1 MNHEY and CDR2 SVGAGI. Trimming removed 2 bases from V and 3 bases from J, with 7 bases in between. The CDR3 has 14 amino acids. The CDR3 bases are TGTGCCAGCAGTTACGCCGGGTCTAATGAAAAACTGTTTTTT. Amino acids: CASSYAGSNEKLFF.

This sequence joins TRBV7-8 and TRBJ1-6; 7 bases match TRBD1. Trimming at V came to 5 bases and at J to 10 bases, leaving 14 bases not matched to a gene. Germline V gene lookup returns CDR1 SGHVS and CDR2 FQNEAQ. The CDR3 consists of 16 residues. CDR3 in DNA: TGTGCCAGCAGCCCCCAAATCGACAGGGCGCGGTCACCCCTCCACTTT. Residues: CASSPQIDRARSPLHF. Full variable domain (remainder filled in from reference TRBV7-8 and TRBJ1-6): GAGVSQSPRYKVAKRGQDVALRCDPISGHVSLFWYQQALGQGPEFLTYFQNEAQLDKSGLPSDRFFAERPEGSVSTLKIQRTQQEDSAVYLCASSPQIDRARSPLHFGNGTRLTVT.

This clone showed up just once. The V and J genes are TRBV5-4 and TRBJ2-1, with 7 nucleotides matching TRBD2. The CDR3 totals 15 residues. From germline, CDR1 is SGHNT and CDR2 YYREEE (reference sequence). V was pared by 4 bases and J by 4 bases, with 8 bases of the junction left unmatched. The CDR3 region has the DNA TGTGCCAGCAGCCTAGGGACTACGGCGTACAATGAGCAGTTCTTC. Translated: CASSLGTTAYNEQFF. Filled out from reference TRBV5-4 and TRBJ2-1, the complete variable domain reads ETGVTQSPTHLIKTRGQQVTLRCSSQSGHNTVSWYQQALGQGPQFIFQYYREEENGRGNFPPRFSGLQFPNYSSELNVNALELDDSALYLCASSLGTTAYNEQFFGPGTRLTVL.

The J gene is TRBJ2-5, the V gene TRBV30, with TRBD2 identical over 13 bases. Germline trimming cut 3 bases from V and 2 bases from J; bases unmatched to any gene: 9. The CDR3 runs to 17 residues. Germline loops: CDR1 GTSNPN, CDR2 SVGIG (reference sequence). The CDR3 bases are TGTGCCTGGAGACCCCTGGGACTAGCGGGGTGGCAAGAGACCCAGTACTTC. This codes for CAWRPLGLAGWQETQYF.

The chain is built from TRBV9 and TRBJ1-4; D gene ambiguous. Germline V gives CDR1 SGDLS, CDR2 YYNGEE. V was clipped by 3 bases and J by 7 bases, with 13 bases between them. The CDR3 runs 14 residues. CDR3 residues: CASSASSGIEKLFF. The CDR3 DNA follows: TGTGCCAGCAGCGCCAGCTCAGGTATTGAAAAACTGTTTTTT.

The CDR3 nucleotides read TGTGCCAGTAGTATAGCGGGTCCTGTTATGAATGGCTACACCTTC. Translation: CASSIAGPVMNGYTF. This chain connects TRBV19 to TRBJ1-2; D remains ambiguous. The CDR3 has 15 residues. V lost 1 base to trimming and J lost 6 bases, with 15 bases between them. Germline CDR1 and CDR2: LNHDA and SQIVND (reference sequence).

V usage is TRBV18 and J usage is TRBJ2-1, with D possibly being TRBD1 (7 bases). Germline lookup yields CDR1 KGHSH and CDR2 LQKENI. Trimming removed 3 bases at V and 9 bases at J, with 12 bases between. This CDR3 is 13 amino acids long. CDR3 loop: CASSPEGALEQFF. In nucleotides, the CDR3 is TGTGCCAGCTCACCGGAGGGGGCACTTGAGCAGTTCTTC.

The gene calls are TRBV2 and TRBJ2-2, with 10 nucleotides matching TRBD1. After removal of 5 bases from V and 1 base from J, the junction contained 1 base not matched to a gene. Germline assignment: CDR1 SNHLY and CDR2 FYNNEI. The CDR3 extends over 15 amino acids. CDR3 nucleotide sequence: TGTGCCAGCAGTAGGACAGGGGGGAACACCGGGGAGCTGTTTTTT. Translation gives CASSRTGGNTGELFF.

This clone was found once. The CDR3 sequence is CATSGQGAGQPQHF. The CDR3 coding sequence is TGTGCCACCAGCGGTCAGGGGGCTGGTCAGCCCCAGCATTTT. The chain carries TRBV15 and TRBJ1-5, with TRBD1 matching over 8 bases. The CDR3 spans 14 residues. V lost 5 bases, J lost 6 bases, and 6 bases stayed unmatched. Germline values: CDR1 LNHNV, CDR2 YYDKDF (reference sequence).

V usage is TRBV20-1 and J usage is TRBJ1-1, with 8 nucleotides matching TRBD1. V was pared by 0 bases and J by 14 bases, with 2 bases of the junction left unmatched. The germline V gene encodes CDR1 DFQATT and CDR2 SNEGSKA (reference sequence). CDR3 length: 10 residues. The CDR3 here is CSARDNRGFF. The CDR3 nucleotides are TGCAGTGCTAGAGATAACAGGGGGTTCTTT.

The J gene is TRBJ1-6, the V gene TRBV7-2, with 8 bases matching TRBD1. Germline trimming cut 0 bases from V and 7 bases from J; bases unmatched to any gene: 17. The V gene's germline CDR1 is SGHTA and CDR2 FQGNSA. This CDR3 spans 20 amino acids. Written as DNA, the CDR3 is TGTGCCAGCAGCTTAGCGGGTAGGACAGGGCGCCGTTGGGGGAATTCACCCCTCCACTTT. This codes for CASSLAGRTGRRWGNSPLHF.

The chain joins TRBV4-3 to TRBJ2-5, with 10 bases identical to TRBD2. V lost 0 bases to trimming and J lost 5 bases; unmatched junction nucleotides: 9. The length of the CDR3 is 17 residues. In germline, CDR1 is LGHNA, CDR2 YSLEER. For the CDR3, the DNA is TGCGCCAGCAGCCAAGAAAGAATAGCGGGGGGTGGTGAGACCCAGTACTTC. Protein: CASSQERIAGGGETQYF.

Only a few counts were recorded for this clone. The chain is built from TRBV6-5 and TRBJ2-2; weak D call: TRBD2 (6 bases). CDR1 and CDR2 (germline): MNHEY, SVGAGI. The CDR3 length is 15 residues. Deletions cut 7 bases from V and 3 bases from J, with 15 bases between. The CDR3 sequence is CASKEGTLDTGELFF. The CDR3 DNA reads TGTGCCAGCAAGGAGGGTACTTTGGACACCGGGGAGCTGTTTTTT.